The 21 T cell receptor beta chains listed next were all sequenced from one sample in a study of blood T cell repertoires in COVID-19. Repertoires were generated with immunoSEQ multiplex PCR, while TCRdb's copy carries only in-frame clones and drops some. The sample holds just under 60,000 clones, 80% to 85% seen once. Sequenced input: peripheral blood. Receptor source: an elderly man with COVID-19, enrolled during active disease.

This clone was picked up one time. This CDR3 is also generated by other DNA sequences in the sample. The chain employs TRBV11-2 and TRBJ2-7; 7 nucleotides match TRBD1. V lost 5 bases, J lost 4 bases, and 8 bases stayed unmatched. The CDR3 runs to 14 residues. Germline CDR1 SGHAT, CDR2 FQNNGV. The CDR3 is CASSLRQGIYEQYF. The CDR3 DNA follows: TGTGCCAGCAGCCTTAGACAGGGAATTTACGAGCAGTACTTC.

This clone was seen only a few times. The J gene is TRBJ2-2, the V gene TRBV28; 7 positions agree with TRBD2. This CDR3 spans 16 amino acids. V lost 3 bases, J lost 1 base, and 5 bases stayed unmatched. Germline V gene sequence: CDR1 MDHEN, CDR2 SYDVKM. For the CDR3, the DNA is TGTGCCAGCAGTTTCGGGGTAGCGGGGAACACCGGGGAGCTGTTTTTT. It encodes CASSFGVAGNTGELFF.

The rearrangement joins TRBV30 to TRBJ1-1; possibly TRBD1 for D (5 bases). CDR1 and CDR2 (germline): GTSNPN, SVGIG (reference sequence). CDR3 length: 12 residues. Deletions cut 8 bases from V and 0 bases from J, with 10 bases between. CDR3 in amino acids: CAATTVNTEAFF. The DNA for the CDR3 is TGTGCCGCCACGACAGTGAACACTGAAGCTTTCTTT.

This clone showed up many times. This chain connects TRBV5-4 to TRBJ1-3, with unresolved D. Trimming took 4 bases from V and 4 from J, leaving 18 bases between them. The CDR3 is made up of 16 amino acids. Germline V gene lookup returns CDR1 SGHNT and CDR2 YYREEE (reference sequence). CDR3 nucleotide sequence: TGTGCCAGCAGCGGAACTGAGGCAAGCCGAGGAAACACCATATATTTT. Its translation: CASSGTEASRGNTIYF.

This sequence joins TRBV5-4 and TRBJ1-4; tentatively, D is TRBD1 (6 bases). CDR1 SGHNT and CDR2 YYREEE come from the germline V gene (reference sequence). The CDR3 covers 14 residues. The germline V and J ends were trimmed by 1 base and 7 bases, with 11 bases remaining between them. The CDR3 DNA reads TGTGCCAGCAGCTTGCGTCAGGGGCCTGAAAAACTGTTTTTT. Encoded protein: CASSLRQGPEKLFF.

A few counts support this clone. This sequence joins TRBV7-9 and TRBJ1-6; D is ambiguous. CDR1 is SEHNR, CDR2 FQNEAQ, per germline (reference sequence). Trimming pared 2 bases from V and 7 bases from J, leaving 12 bases between. There are 15 residues in the CDR3. CDR3 residues: CASSLQTSPNSPLHF. In DNA form, the CDR3 reads TGTGCCAGCAGCTTACAGACTTCTCCGAATTCACCCCTCCACTTT.

J is TRBJ1-4 and V is TRBV5-6, with unresolved D. This CDR3 comprises 13 residues. V lost 1 base and J 11 bases, leaving 12 bases between the germline ends. The germline V gene encodes CDR1 SGHDT and CDR2 YYEEEE. The CDR3 loop is CASSLSGLHKLFF. The CDR3 region has the DNA TGTGCCAGCAGCTTGTCGGGGTTGCACAAACTGTTTTTT.

This rearrangement joins TRBV7-2 to TRBJ2-7, with 8 bases that match TRBD1. The germline V gene encodes CDR1 SGHTA and CDR2 FQGNSA. V lost 7 bases, J lost 0 bases, and 5 bases stayed unmatched. The CDR3 is made up of 14 amino acids. The CDR3 sequence: CASTRDRSSYEQYF. The CDR3 DNA reads TGTGCCAGCACCCGGGACAGGAGCTCCTACGAGCAGTACTTC.

The chain has TRBV7-2 and TRBJ1-1; TRBD1 is a possible D gene (6 bases). The germline gives CDR1 SGHTA, CDR2 FQGNSA. V was shortened by 5 bases and J by 3 bases, with 13 bases between the two germline ends. The CDR3 loop spans 14 amino acids. CDR3 sequence reads: CASSRDRLYTEAFF. DNA for the CDR3: TGTGCCAGCAGCCGCGACAGGCTTTACACTGAAGCTTTCTTT.

V gene TRBV5-1 combines with J gene TRBJ2-1; 8 bases line up with TRBD2. V was pared by 0 bases and J by 0 bases, with 8 bases of the junction left unmatched. The CDR3 extends over 18 amino acids. Germline loops: CDR1 SGHRS, CDR2 YFSETQ. CDR3 amino acids: CASSLAGTSVSSYNEQFF. The CDR3 nucleotides read TGCGCCAGCAGCTTGGCGGGGACTAGTGTCTCCTCCTACAATGAGCAGTTCTTC.

This clone was seen only once. This sequence joins TRBV7-2 and TRBJ1-2; 9 bases are a match to TRBD1. The CDR3 spans 17 residues. Trimming removed 5 bases from V and 8 bases from J; junction bases left unmatched: 18. CDR1 is SGHTA, CDR2 FQGNSA, per germline. The CDR3 is CASSQTGTGSLSRGYTF. In DNA, the CDR3 is TGTGCCAGCAGCCAAACCGGGACAGGGAGCCTTTCGCGGGGCTACACCTTC.

A single count supports this clone. V is TRBV6-2 or TRBV6-3 and J is TRBJ1-1; D is unresolved. The CDR3 consists of 15 residues. V was shortened by 2 bases and J by 1 base, with 11 bases between the two germline ends. Germline V CDR1 and CDR2: MNHEY, SVGEGT. The CDR3: CASSYPYPRNTEAFF. The CDR3 region has the DNA TGTGCCAGCAGTTACCCCTATCCGAGGAACACTGAAGCTTTCTTT.

The chain has TRBV6-2 or TRBV6-3 and TRBJ2-5; 10 bases fit TRBD1. CDR1 MNHEY and CDR2 SVGEGT come from the germline V gene. Germline trimming cut 2 bases from V and 5 bases from J; bases unmatched to any gene: 2. The CDR3 extends over 14 amino acids. The CDR3 DNA follows: TGTGCCAGCAGTTACAGGGACAGGGGTGAGACCCAGTACTTC. Amino acid sequence: CASSYRDRGETQYF.

To note about this clone: Sequence at one end of the junction differs from germline and may be a read error. The chain has TRBV7-2 and TRBJ1-2; D remains unclear. The CDR3 spans 13 residues. Germline V lookup: CDR1 SGHTA, CDR2 FQGNSA. The CDR3 DNA is TGTGCCAGCAGCCTAGCCAGGAACTATGGCTACACCTTC. Its translation is CASSLARNYGYTF.

The chain employs TRBV6-4 and TRBJ2-7; D remains ambiguous. Germline V gene data show CDR1 as MRHNA and CDR2 as SNTAGT. This CDR3 region has 12 residues. Trimming left V 3 bases short and J 3 bases short, with 6 bases between. CDR3 in amino acids: CASSDNGYEQYF. The CDR3, as DNA: TGTGCCAGCAGTGATAACGGCTACGAGCAGTACTTC.

The V and J genes are TRBV30 and TRBJ1-5; D remains ambiguous. The CDR3 is 13 residues long. Germline lookup yields CDR1 GTSNPN and CDR2 SVGIG (reference sequence). V was clipped by 7 bases and J by 1 base, with 11 bases between them. CDR3 sequence reads: CASATESNQPQHF. The CDR3 DNA reads TGTGCCTCCGCCACAGAGAGCAATCAGCCCCAGCATTTT.

V is TRBV5-5 and J is TRBJ1-3; D unclear. CDR3 length: 17 amino acids. Germline lookup yields CDR1 SGHKS and CDR2 YYEKEE (reference sequence). V lost 0 bases to trimming and J lost 2 bases, with 15 bases between them. The CDR3 region is CASSLEVGKRAGNTIYF. The DNA for the CDR3 is TGTGCCAGCAGCTTGGAAGTGGGAAAGAGGGCTGGAAACACCATATATTTT.

The rearrangement links TRBV30 to TRBJ2-5, with 10 bases lining up with TRBD1. The CDR3 runs 15 residues. Looked up from germline, CDR1 is GTSNPN and CDR2 is SVGIG (reference sequence). V lost 5 bases, J lost 2 bases, and 8 bases stayed unmatched. The CDR3 nucleotides read TGTGCCTGGTTTGGGACAGGGGTTGGTCAAGAGACCCAGTACTTC. Its translation is CAWFGTGVGQETQYF. Full variable domain (rest looked up from reference TRBV30 and TRBJ2-5): SQTIHQWPATLVQPVGSPLSLECTVEGTSNPNLYWYRQAAGRGLQLLFYSVGIGQISSEVPQNLSASRPQDRQFILSSKKLLLSDSGFYLCAWFGTGVGQETQYFGPGTRLLVL.

In its sample, this clone was seen once. The chain employs TRBV29-1 and TRBJ1-2; D uncertain. V was shortened by 5 bases and J by 6 bases, with 7 bases between the two germline ends. The germline CDR1 and CDR2 sequences are SQVTM and ANQGSEA. The CDR3 covers 10 residues. In DNA form, the CDR3 reads TGCAGCGTTTGGGAGGATGGCTACACCTTC. It yields the protein CSVWEDGYTF.

The rearrangement joins TRBV2 to TRBJ2-5; 8 bases line up with TRBD2. This CDR3 is 14 amino acids long. J gave up 7 bases and V 0 bases, and 4 bases lay outside the gene matches. The germline V gene encodes CDR1 SNHLY and CDR2 FYNNEI. The CDR3 spells CASSEAGGARTQYF. CDR3 sequence (DNA): TGTGCCAGCAGTGAAGCCGGGGGGGCTCGGACCCAGTACTTC.

V gene TRBV5-6 combines with J gene TRBJ2-5, with 11 bases lining up with TRBD2. Germline V gene data show CDR1 as SGHDT and CDR2 as YYEEEE. The CDR3 consists of 15 residues. The V gene end was trimmed by 5 bases and the J gene end by 3 bases; junction bases not matched to a gene: 6. CDR3 coding DNA: TGTGCCAGCAGTCAGTTAGCGGGGGGGAAAGAGACCCAGTACTTC. It translates to CASSQLAGGKETQYF.